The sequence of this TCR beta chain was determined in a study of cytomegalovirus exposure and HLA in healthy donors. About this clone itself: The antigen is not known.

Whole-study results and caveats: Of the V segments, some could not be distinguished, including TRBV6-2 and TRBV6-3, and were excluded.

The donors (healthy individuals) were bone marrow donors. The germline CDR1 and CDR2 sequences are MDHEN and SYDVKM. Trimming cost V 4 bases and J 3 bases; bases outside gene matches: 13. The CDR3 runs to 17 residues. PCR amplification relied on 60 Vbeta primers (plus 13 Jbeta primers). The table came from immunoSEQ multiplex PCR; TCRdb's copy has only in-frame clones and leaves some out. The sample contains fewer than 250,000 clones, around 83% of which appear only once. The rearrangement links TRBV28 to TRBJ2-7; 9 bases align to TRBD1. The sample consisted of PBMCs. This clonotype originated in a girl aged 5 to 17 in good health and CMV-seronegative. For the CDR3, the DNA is TGTGCCAGCAGTTCCGACAGGGGGGGAGAGTTGGGCTACGAGCAGTACTTC. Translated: CASSSDRGGELGYEQYF.